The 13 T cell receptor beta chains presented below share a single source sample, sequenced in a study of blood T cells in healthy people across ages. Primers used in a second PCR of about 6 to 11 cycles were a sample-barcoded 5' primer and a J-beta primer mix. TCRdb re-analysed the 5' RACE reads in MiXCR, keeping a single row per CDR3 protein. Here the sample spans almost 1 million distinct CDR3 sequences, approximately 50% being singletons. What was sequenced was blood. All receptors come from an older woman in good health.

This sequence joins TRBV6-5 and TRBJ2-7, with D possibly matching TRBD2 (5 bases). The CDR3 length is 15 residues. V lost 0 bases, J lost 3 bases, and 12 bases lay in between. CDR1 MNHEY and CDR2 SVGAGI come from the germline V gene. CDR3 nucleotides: TGTGCCAGCAGTTACTCGAGTCTGGGGAGCTACGAGCAGTACTTC. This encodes CASSYSSLGSYEQYF.

The CDR3 DNA sequence: TGCAGCGTTTTCGGTGATGTGCCGTCCTACAATGAGCAGTTCTTC. It encodes CSVFGDVPSYNEQFF. The chain carries TRBV29-1 and TRBJ2-1; D is unresolved. This CDR3 has 15 residues. Per the germline V gene, CDR1 is SQVTM and CDR2 is ANQGSEA. Trimming removed 5 bases at V and 1 base at J, with 15 bases between.

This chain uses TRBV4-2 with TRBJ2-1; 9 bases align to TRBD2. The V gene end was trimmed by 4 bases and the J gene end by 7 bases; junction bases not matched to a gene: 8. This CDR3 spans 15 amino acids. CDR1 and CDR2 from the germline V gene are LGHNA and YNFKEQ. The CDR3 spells CASSPGLALWNEQFF. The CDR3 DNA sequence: TGTGCCAGCAGCCCCGGACTAGCGCTTTGGAATGAGCAGTTCTTC.

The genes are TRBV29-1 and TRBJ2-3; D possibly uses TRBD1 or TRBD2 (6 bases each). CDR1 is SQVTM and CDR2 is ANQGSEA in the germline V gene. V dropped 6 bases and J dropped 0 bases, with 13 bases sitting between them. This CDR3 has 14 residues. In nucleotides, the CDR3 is TGCAGCGTGGGGGGCCTCCCTAGCACAGATACGCAGTATTTT. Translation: CSVGGLPSTDTQYF.

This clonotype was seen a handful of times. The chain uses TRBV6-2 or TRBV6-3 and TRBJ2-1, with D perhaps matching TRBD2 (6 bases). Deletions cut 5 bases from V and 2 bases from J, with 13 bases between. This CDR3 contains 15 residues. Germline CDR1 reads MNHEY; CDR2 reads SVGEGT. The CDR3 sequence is CASSHNREPYNEQFF. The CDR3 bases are TGTGCCAGCAGTCACAACCGGGAGCCCTACAATGAGCAGTTCTTC.

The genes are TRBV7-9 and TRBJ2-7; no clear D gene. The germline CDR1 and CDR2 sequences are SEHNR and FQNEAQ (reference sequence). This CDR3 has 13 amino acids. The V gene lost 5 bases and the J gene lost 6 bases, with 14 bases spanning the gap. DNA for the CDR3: TGTGCCAGCAGCCTACGCTCGTTCGGCGAGCAGTACTTC. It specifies CASSLRSFGEQYF. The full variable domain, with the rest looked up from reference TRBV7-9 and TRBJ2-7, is DTGVSQNPRHKITKRGQNVTFRCDPISEHNRLYWYRQTLGQGPEFLTYFQNEAQLEKSRLLSDRFSAERPKGSFSTLEIQRTEQGDSAMYLCASSLRSFGEQYFGPGTRLTVT.

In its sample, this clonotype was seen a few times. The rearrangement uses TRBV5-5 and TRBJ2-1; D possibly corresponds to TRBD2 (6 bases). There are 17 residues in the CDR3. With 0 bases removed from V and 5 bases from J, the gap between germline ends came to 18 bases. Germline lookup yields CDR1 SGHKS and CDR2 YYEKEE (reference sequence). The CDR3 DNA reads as TGTGCCAGCAGCTTGGTAGGACTAAGGGCAACGCACAATGAGCAGTTCTTC. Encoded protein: CASSLVGLRATHNEQFF.

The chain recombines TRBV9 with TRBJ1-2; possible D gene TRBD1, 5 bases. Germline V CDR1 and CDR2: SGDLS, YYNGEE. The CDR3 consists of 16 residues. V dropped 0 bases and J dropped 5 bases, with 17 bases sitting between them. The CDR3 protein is CASSVDKTALGYGYTF. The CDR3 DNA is TGTGCCAGCAGCGTAGACAAGACAGCGCTGGGATATGGCTACACCTTC.

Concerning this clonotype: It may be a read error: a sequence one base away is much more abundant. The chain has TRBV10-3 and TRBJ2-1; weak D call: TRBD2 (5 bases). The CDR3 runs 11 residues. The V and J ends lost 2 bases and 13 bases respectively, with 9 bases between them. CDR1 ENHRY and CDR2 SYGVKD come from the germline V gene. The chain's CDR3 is CAISEGETQFF. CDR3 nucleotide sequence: TGTGCCATCAGTGAGGGGGAGACCCAGTTCTTC.

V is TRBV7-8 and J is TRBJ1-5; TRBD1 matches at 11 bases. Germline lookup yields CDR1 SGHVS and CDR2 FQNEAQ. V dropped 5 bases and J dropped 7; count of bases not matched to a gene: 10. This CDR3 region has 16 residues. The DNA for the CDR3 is TGTGCCAGCAGCCGGGGACAGGGGGGTTTGTTCCAGCCCCAGCATTTT. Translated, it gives CASSRGQGGLFQPQHF. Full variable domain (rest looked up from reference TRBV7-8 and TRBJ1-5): GAGVSQSPRYKVAKRGQDVALRCDPISGHVSLFWYQQALGQGPEFLTYFQNEAQLDKSGLPSDRFFAERPEGSVSTLKIQRTQQEDSAVYLCASSRGQGGLFQPQHFGDGTRLSIL.

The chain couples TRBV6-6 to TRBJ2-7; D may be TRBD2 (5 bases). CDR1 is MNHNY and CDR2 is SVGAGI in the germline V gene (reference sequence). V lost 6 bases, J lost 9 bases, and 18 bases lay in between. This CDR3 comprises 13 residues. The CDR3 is CASRSLGEGGQYF. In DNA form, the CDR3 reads TGTGCCAGCAGAAGTCTCGGCGAGGGCGGGCAGTACTTC.

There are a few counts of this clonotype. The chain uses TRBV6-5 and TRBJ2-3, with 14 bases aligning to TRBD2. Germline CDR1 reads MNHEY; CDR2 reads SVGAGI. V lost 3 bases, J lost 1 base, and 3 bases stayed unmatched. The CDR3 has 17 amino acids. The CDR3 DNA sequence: TGTGCCAGCAGTTATTTGGGACTAGCGGGAGGCACAGATACGCAGTATTTT. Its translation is CASSYLGLAGGTDTQYF.

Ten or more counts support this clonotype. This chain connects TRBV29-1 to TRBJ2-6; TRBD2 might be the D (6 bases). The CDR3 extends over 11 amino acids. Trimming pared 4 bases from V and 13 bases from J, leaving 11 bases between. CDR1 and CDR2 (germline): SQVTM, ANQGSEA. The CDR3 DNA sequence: TGCAGCGTTGGGACGGGGGAAGTCCTGACTTTC. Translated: CSVGTGEVLTF.